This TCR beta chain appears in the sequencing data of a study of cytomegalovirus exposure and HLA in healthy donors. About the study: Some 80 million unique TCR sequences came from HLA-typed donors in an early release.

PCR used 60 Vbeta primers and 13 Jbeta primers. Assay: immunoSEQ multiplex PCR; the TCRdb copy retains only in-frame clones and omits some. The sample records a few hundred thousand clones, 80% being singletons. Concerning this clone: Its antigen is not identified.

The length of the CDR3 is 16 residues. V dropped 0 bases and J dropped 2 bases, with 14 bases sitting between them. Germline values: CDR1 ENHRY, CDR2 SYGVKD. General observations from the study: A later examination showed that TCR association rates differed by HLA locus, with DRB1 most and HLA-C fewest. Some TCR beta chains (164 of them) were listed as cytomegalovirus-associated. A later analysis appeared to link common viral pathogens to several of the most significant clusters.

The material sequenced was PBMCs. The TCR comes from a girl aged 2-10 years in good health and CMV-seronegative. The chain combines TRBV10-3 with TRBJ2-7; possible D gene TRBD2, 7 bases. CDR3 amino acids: CAISESGASGPYEQYF. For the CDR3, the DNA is TGTGCCATCAGTGAGTCGGGGGCTAGCGGACCCTACGAGCAGTACTTC.